This T cell receptor beta chain was identified during a study of blood T cell repertoires in COVID-19. The CDR3 spans 16 residues. Trimming removed 5 bases from V and 4 bases from J, with 19 bases in between. From germline, CDR1 is LGHNT and CDR2 FRNRAP. Original handling: Amplifying reference gene primers gave estimates of nucleated cell counts. Libraries were prepared by immunoSEQ multiplex PCR; TCRdb keeps only in-frame clonotypes and omits some of them. V, J and clone size are those of that table, while D and trimming were read from the DNA. The sample holds under 150,000 clones; around 89% are singletons and the top ten take around 2.9%.

This sequence joins TRBV12-5 and TRBJ2-3; D possibly corresponds to TRBD2 (6 bases). Sequenced sample: peripheral blood. The TCR originated in a woman in her sixties or seventies with active COVID-19. This CDR3 reads CASGDGTARIADTQYF. The CDR3, as DNA: TGTGCTAGTGGTGATGGGACTGCGAGGATCGCAGATACGCAGTATTTT.